The next 8 T cell receptor beta chains were all read from a single sample in a study of blood T cell repertoires in COVID-19. The table came from immunoSEQ multiplex PCR; TCRdb's copy has only in-frame clones and leaves some out. Of around 200,000 clones listed, 83% were seen once; the top ten hold around 2.3%. Material: peripheral blood. The source of these receptors is a woman in her thirties or forties with active or convalescent COVID-19.

The chain has TRBV5-1 and TRBJ1-2; 8 bases are a match to TRBD1. CDR3 length equals 16 residues. V dropped 2 bases and J dropped 5; count of bases not matched to a gene: 11. Germline V gene lookup returns CDR1 SGHRS and CDR2 YFSETQ. CDR3 sequence reads: CASSLTEQGALYGYTF. CDR3 nucleotides: TGCGCCAGCAGCTTAACCGAGCAGGGGGCCTTATATGGCTACACCTTC. Supplemented by reference TRBV5-1 and TRBJ1-2, the full variable domain reads KAGVTQTPRYLIKTRGQQVTLSCSPISGHRSVSWYQQTPGQGLQFLFEYFSETQRNKGNFPGRFSGRQFSNSRSEMNVSTLELGDSALYLCASSLTEQGALYGYTFGSGTRLTVV.

This clone was found many times. This chain joins TRBV28 and TRBJ2-1; 13 positions match TRBD2. Germline CDR1 is MDHEN and CDR2 is SYDVKM. Losses at the gene ends were 10 bases for V and 7 bases for J; bases not matched to a gene: 7. The CDR3 has 14 residues. This chain's CDR3 is CATKLAGGLNEQFF. CDR3 nucleotide sequence: TGTGCCACCAAACTAGCGGGGGGGCTAAATGAGCAGTTCTTC.

The V gene is TRBV23-1, the J gene TRBJ2-7, with D perhaps matching TRBD2 (6 bases). TRBV23-1 is an ORF; its function is uncertain. The CDR3 consists of 16 residues. Deletions cut 5 bases from V and 2 bases from J, with 19 bases between. The CDR3 sequence is CASSTTGLYSTYEQYF. The CDR3 DNA reads TGCGCCAGCAGTACTACGGGACTCTATTCGACCTACGAGCAGTACTTC.

This chain joins TRBV28 and TRBJ2-7; 7 bases line up with TRBD2. The germline CDR1 and CDR2 sequences are MDHEN and SYDVKM. CDR3 length: 14 residues. After removal of 7 bases from V and 2 bases from J, the junction contained 8 bases not matched to a gene. The chain's CDR3 is CASTLAGTTYEQYF. The CDR3 nucleotides read TGTGCCAGCACCCTTGCCGGGACTACCTACGAGCAGTACTTC. The whole variable domain, filled in from reference TRBV28 and TRBJ2-7, reads DVKVTQSSRYLVKRTGEKVFLECVQDMDHENMFWYRQDPGLGLRLIYFSYDVKMKEKGDIPEGYSVSREKKERFSLILESASTNQTSMYLCASTLAGTTYEQYFGPGTRLTVT.

This clone was recorded a few times. An end of the junction does not agree with germline; a read error may underlie this. V usage is TRBV2 and J usage is TRBJ1-1; no firm D call. Germline loops: CDR1 SNHLY, CDR2 FYNNEI. The CDR3 length is 14 residues. CDR3 in DNA: TGTGCCAGCGGTGAAATGGTCCGGGGAACTGAAGCTTTCTTT. This codes for CASGEMVRGTEAFF.

The rearrangement links TRBV9 to TRBJ2-1; 8 bases match TRBD2. The V gene end was trimmed by 0 bases and the J gene end by 9 bases; junction bases not matched to a gene: 5. Germline-derived CDR1 and CDR2 are SGDLS and YYNGEE. This CDR3 spans 14 amino acids. The chain's CDR3 is CASSVAVAGFEQFF. The CDR3, as DNA: TGTGCCAGCAGCGTAGCGGTAGCGGGGTTTGAGCAGTTCTTC.

The chain recombines TRBV27 with TRBJ2-7; TRBD2 aligns across 7 bases. V shed 5 bases, J shed 3 bases, and the junction held 10 bases outside the gene matches. Germline V gene data show CDR1 as MNHEY and CDR2 as SMNVEV (reference sequence). This CDR3 is 15 amino acids long. As DNA, the CDR3 is TGTGCCAGCAGTCTGCAAGGGACTACTTTCTACGAGCAGTACTTC. Protein product: CASSLQGTTFYEQYF.

The J gene is TRBJ1-2, the V gene TRBV9; 7 bases are shared with TRBD1. The germline V gene has CDR1 SGDLS and CDR2 YYNGEE. V trimming: 4 bases; J trimming: 4 bases; junction bases outside the gene matches: 19. The CDR3 length is 18 residues. The CDR3 here is CASSRYNLWGTVLYGYTF. For the CDR3, the DNA is TGTGCCAGCAGCAGGTATAATCTCTGGGGGACAGTCCTCTATGGCTACACCTTC.